This T cell receptor beta chain was documented in a study of blood T cell repertoires in COVID-19. There are 13 residues in the CDR3. The V end lost 1 base, the J end lost 4 bases, and 7 bases lay between the germline ends. Germline V gives CDR1 SGHTA, CDR2 FQGNSA. Produced via immunoSEQ multiplex PCR; TCRdb's table is partial and in-frame only. The table shows 120,000 to 150,000 clones, with around 89% occurring only once. This chain joins TRBV7-2 and TRBJ1-2; maybe TRBD1 (5 bases). The clonotype was recovered from a woman in her twenties or thirties with acute COVID-19. The sample comprised PBMCs or T cells enriched from blood (not recorded which). CDR3 sequence reads: CASSLGRAYGYTF. The CDR3 nucleotides read TGTGCCAGCAGCTTAGGCAGGGCCTATGGCTACACCTTC.